This entry lists 27 T cell receptor beta chains sequenced from one sample in a study of T cell changes during pregnancy in multiple sclerosis. Profiled with immunoSEQ multiplex PCR; TCRdb holds only in-frame clones, not every one. This sample has some 80,000 clones, with 90% to 95% found just once. Sequencing used peripheral blood, obtained in the first trimester of pregnancy. The receptors shown here come from a female donor with multiple sclerosis, enrolled in a pregnancy study.

The gene calls are TRBV19 and TRBJ1-1; D is undetermined. The CDR3 spans 13 residues. V was pared by 1 base and J by 0 bases, with 3 bases between. The germline CDR1 and CDR2 sequences are LNHDA and SQIVND (reference sequence). The CDR3 DNA reads TGTGCCAGTAGTATAGCCATGAACACTGAAGCTTTCTTT. Translation gives CASSIAMNTEAFF.

CDR3 sequence reads: CASSTTDSGYTF. For the CDR3, the DNA is TGTGCCAGCAGTACCACGGACAGTGGCTACACCTTC. The chain couples TRBV6-5 to TRBJ1-2; tentative D call: TRBD1 (6 bases). CDR1 is MNHEY and CDR2 is SVGAGI in the germline V gene. Trimming removed 5 bases from V and 7 bases from J, with 11 bases in between. This CDR3 has 12 residues.

This chain joins TRBV7-9 and TRBJ2-2, with TRBD2 as a possible D gene (5 bases). V was cut by 11 bases and J by 5 bases, with 18 bases left in between. CDR1 is SEHNR, CDR2 FQNEAQ, per germline (reference sequence). CDR3 size: 14 residues. CDR3 sequence reads: CAGSIIGVTGELFF. Here the CDR3 DNA reads TGTGCCGGGTCCATTATCGGGGTGACCGGGGAGCTGTTTTTT.

Only one count was recorded for this clone. This chain uses TRBV10-3 with TRBJ2-1; 12 bases align to TRBD2. This CDR3 comprises 18 residues. Germline CDR1 ENHRY, CDR2 SYGVKD. V shed 8 bases and J 7 bases; nucleotides not matched to a gene: 18. The CDR3 loop reads CAIGGPAKGLAGINEQFF. The CDR3 DNA reads as TGTGCCATCGGGGGGCCGGCCAAAGGACTAGCGGGGATTAATGAGCAGTTCTTC.

The gene calls are TRBV6-5 and TRBJ2-3, with 9 positions matching TRBD1. V was clipped by 4 bases and J by 1 base; unmatched bases: 0. The CDR3 extends over 14 amino acids. Germline-derived CDR1 and CDR2 are MNHEY and SVGAGI. CDR3 amino acids: CASSWTGGTDTQYF. CDR3 in DNA: TGTGCCAGCAGTTGGACAGGGGGCACAGATACGCAGTATTTT.

V usage is TRBV18 and J usage is TRBJ1-1; a possible D gene is TRBD1 (6 bases). This CDR3 region has 15 residues. In germline, CDR1 is KGHSH, CDR2 LQKENI. V lost 2 bases to trimming and J lost 2 bases, with 12 bases between them. In DNA, the CDR3 is TGTGCCAGCTCACCAATGGGGGCGGGCAACACTGAAGCTTTCTTT. This codes for CASSPMGAGNTEAFF. Full variable domain (outside the CDR3, taken from reference TRBV18 and TRBJ1-1): NAGVMQNPRHLVRRRGQEARLRCSPMKGHSHVYWYRQLPEEGLKFMVYLQKENIIDESGMPKERFSAEFPKEGPSILRIQQVVRGDSAAYFCASSPMGAGNTEAFFGQGTRLTVV.

This chain connects TRBV11-2 to TRBJ2-1, with TRBD2 as a possible D gene (5 bases). CDR1 is SGHAT, CDR2 FQNNGV, per germline. The CDR3 is 13 amino acids. V lost 6 bases and J 9 bases, leaving 15 bases between the germline ends. DNA for the CDR3: TGTGCCAGCAGGCCATCGAGGGCCCCTGAGCAGTTCTTC. Amino acid sequence: CASRPSRAPEQFF. Combining the CDR3 with reference TRBV11-2 and TRBJ2-1 gives the whole variable domain EAGVAQSPRYKIIEKRQSVAFWCNPISGHATLYWYQQILGQGPKLLIQFQNNGVVDDSQLPKDRFSAERLKGVDSTLKIQPAKLEDSAVYLCASRPSRAPEQFFGPGTRLTVL.

The rearrangement uses TRBV19 and TRBJ2-6; 11 nucleotides agree with TRBD1. Germline CDR1 is LNHDA and CDR2 is SQIVND (reference sequence). J gave up 4 bases and V 5 bases, and 7 bases lay outside the gene matches. The CDR3 covers 17 residues. CDR3 in amino acids: CASSHGQGASGANVLTF. In DNA, the CDR3 is TGTGCCAGTAGTCACGGACAGGGGGCGTCCGGGGCCAACGTCCTGACTTTC.

The chain couples TRBV5-1 to TRBJ2-7, with 7 positions matching TRBD1. Germline assignment: CDR1 SGHRS and CDR2 YFSETQ. The CDR3 contains 14 residues. Unmatched junction bases numbered 9, after V lost 4 bases and J lost 5 bases. In DNA form, the CDR3 reads TGCGCCAGCAGCATAGACAGGGAACTTCACGAGCAGTACTTC. As protein: CASSIDRELHEQYF.

The chain recombines TRBV12-5 with TRBJ2-3; a weak D match, TRBD1 (5 bases). V lost 0 bases to trimming and J lost 2 bases, with 30 bases between them. The V gene's germline CDR1 is LGHNT and CDR2 FRNRAP. This CDR3 is built from 22 residues. This CDR3 reads CASGLVRQPSGLGVANTDTQYF. In DNA, the CDR3 is TGTGCTAGTGGTTTGGTACGACAACCGAGTGGTTTAGGGGTGGCTAACACAGATACGCAGTATTTT.

The rearrangement links TRBV19 to TRBJ2-3, with 8 bases that match TRBD1. CDR3 size: 14 residues. Trimming cost V 6 bases and J 3 bases; bases outside gene matches: 5. Germline CDR1 LNHDA, CDR2 SQIVND (reference sequence). The CDR3 reads CASSRQGKTDTQYF. DNA of the CDR3: TGTGCCAGTAGCCGACAGGGGAAGACAGATACGCAGTATTTT. Looking up the rest from reference TRBV19 and TRBJ2-3 gives the full variable domain: DGGITQSPKYLFRKEGQNVTLSCEQNLNHDAMYWYRQDPGQGLRLIYYSQIVNDFQKGDIAEGYSVSREKKESFPLTVTSAQKNPTAFYLCASSRQGKTDTQYFGPGTRLTVL.

V gene TRBV10-3 combines with J gene TRBJ2-5; 11 bases match TRBD2. Germline V gene sequence: CDR1 ENHRY, CDR2 SYGVKD. V lost 8 bases and J lost 4; bases outside the gene matches: 12. This CDR3 comprises 16 residues. CDR3 nucleotide sequence: TGTGCCATCGGGGGCGGTAGCGGGAGGGCTGGAGAGACCCAGTACTTC. This translates into CAIGGGSGRAGETQYF.

The V gene is TRBV4-2, the J gene TRBJ1-1; TRBD1 might be the D (5 bases). Germline values: CDR1 LGHNA, CDR2 YNFKEQ. V was clipped by 3 bases and J by 7 bases, with 18 bases between them. This CDR3 has 15 amino acids. The CDR3 sequence: CASSHPGTGLGEAFF. The CDR3 nucleotides read TGTGCCAGCAGCCATCCCGGGACTGGCCTAGGTGAAGCTTTCTTT.

The chain links TRBV5-4 to TRBJ1-1, with D perhaps matching TRBD1 (5 bases). Per germline, CDR1 SGHNT and CDR2 YYREEE (reference sequence). The CDR3 contains 15 residues. The ends were cut back, 0 bases at V and 1 base at J, with 10 bases in the middle. Here the CDR3 DNA reads TGTGCCAGCAGCTTGGATTTGACAGAGAACACTGAAGCTTTCTTT. It translates to CASSLDLTENTEAFF. The whole variable domain, filled in from reference TRBV5-4 and TRBJ1-1, reads ETGVTQSPTHLIKTRGQQVTLRCSSQSGHNTVSWYQQALGQGPQFIFQYYREEENGRGNFPPRFSGLQFPNYSSELNVNALELDDSALYLCASSLDLTENTEAFFGQGTRLTVV.

V and J are TRBV27 and TRBJ2-3; D is undetermined. The CDR3 extends over 16 amino acids. CDR1 is MNHEY, CDR2 SMNVEV, per germline (reference sequence). Trimming cost V 5 bases and J 8 bases, with 23 bases left between them. The CDR3 coding sequence is TGTGCCAGCAGTCCACAGAGCCAGGTCCCAACCAGTACGCAGTATTTT. Translating it yields CASSPQSQVPTSTQYF.

The chain links TRBV19 to TRBJ1-1; no definite D call. Trimming stripped 7 bases from V and 4 bases from J, with 16 bases between. The CDR3 extends over 14 amino acids. Per the germline V gene, CDR1 is LNHDA and CDR2 is SQIVND (reference sequence). The CDR3 loop reads CASTLRSTLTEAFF. The CDR3 bases are TGTGCCAGTACCCTCCGGAGTACGCTCACTGAAGCTTTCTTT.

The chain carries TRBV4-3 and TRBJ2-7, with D possibly TRBD2 on 6 matching bases. Germline CDR1 and CDR2: LGHNA and YSLEER. Trimming shortened V by 2 bases and J by 6 bases, and 26 bases separated the two germline ends. The CDR3 contains 18 residues. The chain's CDR3 is CASSQKAAPGTYFFEQYF. The DNA of the CDR3 is TGCGCCAGCAGCCAAAAGGCAGCGCCTGGGACTTACTTCTTCGAGCAGTACTTC.

The chain carries TRBV28 and TRBJ1-5, with 7 bases matching TRBD1. Germline values: CDR1 MDHEN, CDR2 SYDVKM. This CDR3 contains 17 residues. The ends lost 4 bases at V and 1 base at J; junction bases unmatched: 10. The CDR3 region has the DNA TGTGCCAGCAGTTATCTTAAGGAGGGGGCAAGCAATCAGCCCCAGCATTTT. Its protein is CASSYLKEGASNQPQHF.

This chain links TRBV11-2 with TRBJ2-7; a weak D match, TRBD2 (6 bases). With 1 base removed from V and 5 bases from J, the gap between germline ends came to 9 bases. Germline V CDR1 and CDR2: SGHAT, FQNNGV. This CDR3 spans 13 amino acids. The CDR3 DNA sequence: TGTGCCAGCAGCTTAGTGCGGGGCAACGAGCAGTACTTC. Protein product: CASSLVRGNEQYF.

The V and J genes are TRBV28 and TRBJ1-4; TRBD1 is a possible D gene (6 bases). V gave up 4 bases and J gave up 3 bases, with 15 bases separating them. The CDR3 covers 16 residues. Germline V gene sequence: CDR1 MDHEN, CDR2 SYDVKM. CDR3 sequence (DNA): TGTGCCAGCAGTTCGTTGAGACAGGTCCCTAATGAAAAACTGTTTTTT. Protein sequence: CASSSLRQVPNEKLFF.

The chain joins TRBV11-2 to TRBJ2-6, with D possibly matching TRBD2 (5 bases). Looked up from germline, CDR1 is SGHAT and CDR2 is FQNNGV. V gave up 4 bases and J gave up 7 bases, with 17 bases separating them. The CDR3 has 16 residues. CDR3 amino acids: CASSSGVGESANVLTF. In DNA form, the CDR3 reads TGTGCCAGCAGCTCTGGAGTTGGGGAGTCAGCCAACGTCCTGACTTTC.

V usage is TRBV28 and J usage is TRBJ2-1, with D perhaps TRBD2 (6 bases). The ends were cut back, 5 bases at V and 7 bases at J, with 6 bases in the middle. Germline CDR1 and CDR2: MDHEN and SYDVKM. This CDR3 is built from 11 residues. DNA of the CDR3: TGTGCCAGCAGTGCGGGGAATGAGCAGTTCTTC. Translating gives CASSAGNEQFF.

The V and J genes are TRBV10-3 and TRBJ2-7; TRBD2 is a possible D gene (5 bases). Deletions cut 6 bases from V and 2 bases from J, with 5 bases between. The length of the CDR3 is 11 residues. Looked up from germline, CDR1 is ENHRY and CDR2 is SYGVKD. CDR3 bases: TGTGCCATCAGCGGGACCTACGAGCAGTACTTC. Translating it yields CAISGTYEQYF.

This chain connects TRBV4-1 to TRBJ2-3; no firm D call. V lost 4 bases and J lost 2, with 7 bases in between. This CDR3 is built from 13 residues. Germline lookup yields CDR1 MGHRA and CDR2 YSYEKL. The CDR3 region is CASSPTTTDTQYF. CDR3 nucleotides: TGCGCCAGCAGCCCTACTACCACAGATACGCAGTATTTT.

V and J are TRBV7-6 and TRBJ1-5, with a tentative D call TRBD1 (5 bases). CDR1 is SGHVS and CDR2 is FNYEAQ in the germline V gene. The CDR3 runs to 15 residues. The V gene lost 5 bases and the J gene lost 2 bases, with 13 bases spanning the gap. Here the CDR3 reads CASSPWGEGNQPQHF. CDR3 in DNA: TGTGCCAGCAGCCCATGGGGGGAGGGCAATCAGCCCCAGCATTTT.

This chain connects TRBV5-4 to TRBJ2-5; D possibly corresponds to TRBD2 (5 bases). There are 15 residues in the CDR3. V lost 0 bases, J lost 9 bases, and 18 bases lay in between. The V gene's germline CDR1 is SGHNT and CDR2 YYREEE (reference sequence). CDR3 in amino acids: CASSLEDSQVVSQYF. CDR3 nucleotide sequence: TGTGCCAGCAGCTTGGAGGACTCCCAAGTAGTTTCCCAGTACTTC.

V usage is TRBV7-2 and J usage is TRBJ1-2, with a weak D call TRBD1 (6 bases). CDR1 and CDR2 from the germline V gene are SGHTA and FQGNSA. The V gene lost 1 base and the J gene lost 2 bases, with 8 bases spanning the gap. This CDR3 region has 14 residues. CDR3 bases: TGTGCCAGCAGCTTAGAAACAGGGAACTATGGCTACACCTTC. Its protein is CASSLETGNYGYTF. The whole variable domain, filled in from reference TRBV7-2 and TRBJ1-2, reads GAGVSQSPSNKVTEKGKDVELRCDPISGHTALYWYRQSLGQGLEFLIYFQGNSAPDKSGLPSDRFSAERTGGSVSTLTIQRTQQEDSAVYLCASSLETGNYGYTFGSGTRLTVV.